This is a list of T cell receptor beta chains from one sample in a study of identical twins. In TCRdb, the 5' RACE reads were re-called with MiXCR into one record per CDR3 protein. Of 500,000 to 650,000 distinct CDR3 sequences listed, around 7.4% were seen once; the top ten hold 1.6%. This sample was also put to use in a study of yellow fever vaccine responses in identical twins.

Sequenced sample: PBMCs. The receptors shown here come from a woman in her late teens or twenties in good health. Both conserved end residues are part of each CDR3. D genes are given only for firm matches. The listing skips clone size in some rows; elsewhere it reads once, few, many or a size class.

CASSHGDGYYEQYF	TGCGCCAGCAGCCACGGGGACGGCTACTACGAGCAGTACTTC	NA	NA	TRBV5-1	TRBJ2-7
CASSFGAPNTQYF	TGTGCCAGCAGCTTTGGGGCCCCTAATACGCAGTATTTT	NA	NA	TRBV5-8	TRBJ2-3
CASSSFSSSYNEQFF	TGCGCCAGCAGCTCCTTTTCCAGCTCCTACAATGAGCAGTTCTTC	many	NA	TRBV5-1	TRBJ2-1
CASSYDSEQFF	TGTGCCAGCAGTTACGACAGTGAGCAGTTCTTC	NA	NA	TRBV6-8	TRBJ2-1
CASSVEGASSYNEQFF	TGTGCCAGCAGCGTAGAGGGGGCCAGCTCCTACAATGAGCAGTTCTTC	NA	TRBD1	TRBV9	TRBJ2-1
CSVEVGMAEAFF	TGCAGCGTTGAAGTTGGGATGGCTGAAGCTTTCTTT	NA	NA	TRBV29-1	TRBJ1-1
CASSRKSGPFGSLGYTF	TGTGCCAGCAGCCGAAAATCGGGCCCTTTCGGGAGTTTGGGCTACACCTTC	NA	NA	TRBV7-2	TRBJ1-2
CATSTGPPNTQYF	TGTGCCACCAGCACGGGGCCTCCGAATACGCAGTATTTT	few	NA	TRBV15	TRBJ2-3
CASSLYGEGNQPQHF	TGCGCCAGCAGCTTGTACGGGGAGGGCAATCAGCCCCAGCATTTT	few	NA	TRBV5-1	TRBJ1-5
CASSQYGTTRTDTQYF	TGTGCCAGCAGCCAATACGGGACTACCCGCACAGATACGCAGTATTTT	NA	TRBD2	TRBV3-1	TRBJ2-3
CASSHQDYEQYF	TGTGCCAGCAGTCACCAAGACTACGAGCAGTACTTC	NA	NA	TRBV28	TRBJ2-7
CASSFEGGLNTGELFF	TGTGCCAGCAGTTTTGAGGGGGGATTGAACACCGGGGAGCTGTTTTTT	few	NA	TRBV12-3/TRBV12-4	TRBJ2-2
CASSLIAGLSTDTQYF	TGTGCCAGCAGCTTAATAGCGGGGCTTAGCACAGATACGCAGTATTTT	NA	TRBD2	TRBV7-9	TRBJ2-3
CADFRDTQPLHF	TGTGCCGACTTCCGGGACACACAACCCCTCCACTTT	NA	NA	TRBV28	TRBJ1-6
CASMGGGQDTDTQYF	TGTGCCTCTATGGGGGGGGGACAGGACACAGATACGCAGTATTTT	many	NA	TRBV12-3/TRBV12-4	TRBJ2-3
CASSPERVSFGNTIYF	TGCGCCAGCAGCCCCGAAAGGGTTTCCTTCGGAAACACCATATATTTT	few	NA	TRBV4-1	TRBJ1-3
CASSPHRDTEAFF	TGTGCCAGCTCACCCCACCGGGACACTGAAGCTTTCTTT	NA	NA	TRBV18	TRBJ1-1
CSVDNGNTEAFF	TGCAGCGTTGATAATGGGAACACTGAAGCTTTCTTT	many	NA	TRBV29-1	TRBJ1-1
CASSPTRQGGTDTQYF	TGTGCCAGCAGCCCCACCCGACAGGGGGGCACAGATACGCAGTATTTT	NA	TRBD1	TRBV5-5	TRBJ2-3
CAIRSLANSAFF	TGTGCCATCAGGTCCCTGGCGAATTCGGCTTTCTTT	NA	NA	TRBV12-3/TRBV12-4	TRBJ1-1
CASSPGGVAGELFF	TGCGCCAGCAGCCCTGGGGGGGTCGCCGGGGAGCTGTTTTTT	many	TRBD2	TRBV5-1	TRBJ2-2
CASFVVGSGNTIYF	TGTGCCAGCTTTGTTGTGGGGTCTGGAAACACCATATATTTT	few	NA	TRBV2	TRBJ1-3
CASSLVYNEQFF	TGTGCCAGCAGCTTAGTCTACAATGAGCAGTTCTTC	many	NA	TRBV7-2	TRBJ2-1
CASSPTSGSVDEQFF	TGTGCCAGCAGCCCGACTAGCGGGAGTGTAGATGAGCAGTTCTTC	NA	TRBD2	TRBV6-1	TRBJ2-1
CASRQELAGGPGETQYF	TGCGCCAGCCGGCAAGAATTGGCGGGAGGGCCCGGAGAGACCCAGTACTTC	NA	TRBD2	TRBV5-1	TRBJ2-5
CASSETGVSNQPQHF	TGTGCCAGCAGTGAAACCGGAGTAAGCAATCAGCCCCAGCATTTT	NA	NA	TRBV6-1	TRBJ1-5
CASSSGEGQAIYGYTF	TGTGCCAGCAGTTCTGGAGAGGGACAGGCCATCTATGGCTACACCTTC	NA	TRBD1	TRBV27	TRBJ1-2
CSARRFGGGATDTQYF	TGCAGTGCTAGAAGGTTTGGCGGGGGTGCCACAGATACGCAGTATTTT	NA	TRBD2	TRBV20-1	TRBJ2-3
CAITRTVLDTEAFF	TGTGCCATCACTAGAACAGTATTAGACACTGAAGCTTTCTTT	few	NA	TRBV10-3	TRBJ1-1
CASSYSPAGQNTGELFF	TGTGCCAGCAGTTACTCTCCGGCGGGACAGAACACCGGGGAGCTGTTTTTT	NA	NA	TRBV6-5	TRBJ2-2
CASSLGTSKFVEQFF	TGTGCCAGCAGTTTGGGGACTAGCAAGTTCGTTGAGCAGTTCTTC	many	TRBD2	TRBV12-3/TRBV12-4	TRBJ2-1
CATSRSQGAGAKNIQYF	TGTGCCACCAGCAGGTCACAGGGGGCAGGGGCCAAAAACATTCAGTACTTC	many	TRBD1	TRBV15	TRBJ2-4
CATSDFAGQGRYEQFF	TGTGCCACCAGTGATTTCGCGGGACAGGGAAGATATGAGCAGTTCTTC	few	TRBD1	TRBV24-1	TRBJ2-1
CASSRTAHEQFF	TGTGCCAGCAGCCGAACAGCCCATGAGCAGTTCTTC	many	NA	TRBV14	TRBJ2-1
CASSQDRWNTEAFF	TGTGCCAGCAGCCAGGACAGGTGGAACACTGAAGCTTTCTTT	many	TRBD1	TRBV7-9	TRBJ1-1